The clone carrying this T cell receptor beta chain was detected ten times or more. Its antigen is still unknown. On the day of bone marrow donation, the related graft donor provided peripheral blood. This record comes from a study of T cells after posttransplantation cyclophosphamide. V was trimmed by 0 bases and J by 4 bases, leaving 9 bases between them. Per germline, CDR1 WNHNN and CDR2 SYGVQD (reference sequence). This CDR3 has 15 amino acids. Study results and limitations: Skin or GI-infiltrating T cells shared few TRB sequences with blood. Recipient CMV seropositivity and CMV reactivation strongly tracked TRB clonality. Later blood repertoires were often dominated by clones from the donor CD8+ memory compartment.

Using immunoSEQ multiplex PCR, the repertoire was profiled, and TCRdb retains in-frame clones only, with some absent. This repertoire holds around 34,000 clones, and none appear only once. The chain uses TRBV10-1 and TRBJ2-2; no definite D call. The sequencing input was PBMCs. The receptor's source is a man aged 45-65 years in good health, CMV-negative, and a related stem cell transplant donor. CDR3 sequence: CASSESIEPTGELFF. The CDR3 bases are TGCGCCAGCAGTGAGTCGATAGAGCCCACCGGGGAGCTGTTTTTT.